Presented here are 24 T cell receptor beta chains from one specimen sequenced in a study of blood T cell repertoires in COVID-19. Method: immunoSEQ multiplex PCR; TCRdb's copy keeps in-frame clones and lacks some. The table has a few hundred thousand clones, around nine tenths seen once. The sample comprised peripheral blood. The receptors here all came from a man aged 50 to 60 with COVID-19, enrolled during active disease.

The chain is built from TRBV18 and TRBJ1-6, with D maybe TRBD1 (5 bases). This CDR3 region has 14 residues. Germline-derived CDR1 and CDR2 are KGHSH and LQKENI. The V gene lost 6 bases and the J gene lost 8 bases, with 14 bases spanning the gap. CDR3 sequence reads: CASSNPDSHSPLHF. CDR3 coding DNA: TGTGCCAGCTCCAACCCAGACAGTCATTCACCCCTCCACTTT. The whole variable domain, remainder taken from reference TRBV18 and TRBJ1-6, is NAGVMQNPRHLVRRRGQEARLRCSPMKGHSHVYWYRQLPEEGLKFMVYLQKENIIDESGMPKERFSAEFPKEGPSILRIQQVVRGDSAAYFCASSNPDSHSPLHFGNGTRLTVT.

The V gene is TRBV18, the J gene TRBJ1-4, with TRBD1 identical over 7 bases. The CDR3 runs to 14 residues. The V gene's germline CDR1 is KGHSH and CDR2 LQKENI. V was clipped by 4 bases and J by 8 bases; unmatched bases: 7. CDR3 coding DNA: TGTGCCAGCTCACGATCCCGACAGGGAGAAAAACTGTTTTTT. Its protein is CASSRSRQGEKLFF. Supplemented by reference TRBV18 and TRBJ1-4, the full variable domain reads NAGVMQNPRHLVRRRGQEARLRCSPMKGHSHVYWYRQLPEEGLKFMVYLQKENIIDESGMPKERFSAEFPKEGPSILRIQQVVRGDSAAYFCASSRSRQGEKLFFGSGTQLSVL.

The chain is built from TRBV18 and TRBJ2-7; D might be TRBD1 (5 bases). The ends were cut back, 2 bases at V and 3 bases at J, with 11 bases in the middle. The CDR3 loop spans 14 amino acids. Germline V lookup: CDR1 KGHSH, CDR2 LQKENI. This chain's CDR3 is CASSPTQTVYEQYF. The CDR3 nucleotides are TGTGCCAGCTCACCAACCCAGACAGTCTACGAGCAGTACTTC.

The chain uses TRBV28 and TRBJ1-4; perhaps TRBD1 as D (5 bases). Germline values: CDR1 MDHEN, CDR2 SYDVKM. The CDR3 is 14 residues long. CDR3 loop: CAIGVGGTNEKLFF. The DNA of the CDR3 is TGTGCGATCGGGGTGGGGGGGACTAATGAAAAACTGTTTTTT. The whole variable domain, filled in from reference TRBV28 and TRBJ1-4, reads DVKVTQSSRYLVKRTGEKVFLECVQDMDHENMFWYRQDPGLGLRLIYFSYDVKMKEKGDIPEGYSVSREKKERFSLILESASTNQTSMYLCAIGVGGTNEKLFFGSGTQLSVL.

The chain links TRBV7-9 to TRBJ2-1, with D maybe TRBD2 (5 bases). The CDR3 has 16 amino acids. Germline V gene lookup returns CDR1 SEHNR and CDR2 FQNEAQ (reference sequence). V shed 5 bases and J shed 7 bases, with 21 bases lying between them. The CDR3 loop is CASSPKEAGGWNEQFF. The CDR3 DNA follows: TGTGCCAGCAGCCCAAAGGAGGCCGGTGGATGGAATGAGCAGTTCTTC.

The CDR3 reads CASSPRPLAGAYNEQFF. The DNA of the CDR3 is TGTGCCAGCTCACCTCGACCACTAGCGGGGGCCTACAATGAGCAGTTCTTC. The V call is TRBV18, the J call TRBJ2-1, with 11 bases aligning to TRBD2. Trimming at V came to 3 bases and at J to 2 bases, leaving 6 bases not matched to a gene. The CDR3 runs 17 residues. Germline lookup yields CDR1 KGHSH and CDR2 LQKENI.

The V gene is TRBV28, the J gene TRBJ1-5; TRBD1 is a possible D gene (6 bases). The V gene's germline CDR1 is MDHEN and CDR2 SYDVKM. The CDR3 totals 15 residues. Trimming took off 3 bases at V and 5 bases at J, with 14 bases between the two ends. The CDR3: CASSLRQVLDQPQHF. Written as DNA, the CDR3 is TGTGCCAGCAGTTTGCGACAGGTCTTAGATCAGCCCCAGCATTTT.

The rearrangement links TRBV18 to TRBJ2-7; 8 bases align to TRBD2. The length of the CDR3 is 15 residues. Germline V gives CDR1 KGHSH, CDR2 LQKENI. Trimming cost V 6 bases and J 2 bases; bases outside gene matches: 9. The CDR3 DNA is TGTGCCAGCTCGGCCCATAGCGGGACTACCTACGAGCAGTACTTC. It encodes CASSAHSGTTYEQYF. Complete variable domain (other parts from reference TRBV18 and TRBJ2-7): NAGVMQNPRHLVRRRGQEARLRCSPMKGHSHVYWYRQLPEEGLKFMVYLQKENIIDESGMPKERFSAEFPKEGPSILRIQQVVRGDSAAYFCASSAHSGTTYEQYFGPGTRLTVT.

J is TRBJ2-3 and V is TRBV7-2; D is uncertain. Per germline, CDR1 SGHTA and CDR2 FQGNSA. The CDR3 is made up of 15 amino acids. V dropped 2 bases and J dropped 2 bases, with 11 bases sitting between them. The CDR3, as DNA: TGTGCCAGCAGCTTAAGTCCGACTGACACAGATACGCAGTATTTT. Translating it yields CASSLSPTDTDTQYF.

The V gene is TRBV27, the J gene TRBJ2-3, with 9 nucleotides matching TRBD1. CDR1 is MNHEY and CDR2 is SMNVEV in the germline V gene (reference sequence). V shed 6 bases and J 1 base; nucleotides not matched to a gene: 11. CDR3 size: 17 residues. CDR3 coding DNA: TGTGCCAGCAGAACATACGGACAGGGGCGGGGCACAGATACGCAGTATTTT. Its translation is CASRTYGQGRGTDTQYF.

V usage is TRBV20-1 and J usage is TRBJ1-5; 9 nucleotides match TRBD1. The trim removed 6 bases at V and 4 bases at J, leaving 10 bases unmatched. Germline V gene lookup returns CDR1 DFQATT and CDR2 SNEGSKA (reference sequence). The CDR3 covers 15 residues. Written as DNA, the CDR3 is TGCAGTGCCAGTCTGGGACAGGGACCAAATCAGCCCCAGCATTTT. This gives the protein CSASLGQGPNQPQHF.

The genes are TRBV7-9 and TRBJ2-3; TRBD2 matches 11 bases. The trim removed 2 bases at V and 2 bases at J, leaving 6 bases unmatched. This CDR3 has 17 amino acids. Germline values: CDR1 SEHNR, CDR2 FQNEAQ (reference sequence). CDR3 sequence reads: CASSLTLAGGSTDTQYF. The CDR3 DNA is TGTGCCAGCAGCTTAACTCTAGCGGGGGGTTCCACAGATACGCAGTATTTT.

In this sample, this clone turned up once. The CDR3, as DNA: TGCGCCAGCAGCTTGGGACAGATCCAAGAGACCCAGTACTTC. This encodes CASSLGQIQETQYF. V and J are TRBV5-1 and TRBJ2-5; maybe TRBD1 (5 bases). Germline CDR1 is SGHRS and CDR2 is YFSETQ. V lost 0 bases, J lost 1 base, and 7 bases lay in between. The CDR3 covers 14 residues.

This clone appeared once. The genes are TRBV2 and TRBJ2-7; weak D call: TRBD1 (6 bases). Trimming took 6 bases from V and 3 from J, leaving 27 bases between them. The CDR3 runs to 18 residues. Germline lookup yields CDR1 SNHLY and CDR2 FYNNEI. The CDR3 protein is CASSLTSRSQGRHYEQYF. Written as DNA, the CDR3 is TGTGCCAGCAGCCTGACGTCTCGGAGCCAGGGGCGGCACTACGAGCAGTACTTC.

This clone has a handful of counts. J is TRBJ1-4 and V is TRBV15; D call uncertain. Germline V lookup: CDR1 LNHNV, CDR2 YYDKDF (reference sequence). The CDR3 has 14 amino acids. With 1 base removed from V and 8 bases from J, the gap between germline ends came to 11 bases. The CDR3 region has the DNA TGTGCCACCAGCAGAGGAGGGCAGCAGGAAAAACTGTTTTTT. It encodes CATSRGGQQEKLFF.

The rearrangement joins TRBV3-1 (or the pseudogene TRBV3-2) to TRBJ1-2, with TRBD1 matching over 7 bases. CDR1 is LGHDT, CDR2 YNNKEL, per germline (reference sequence). V shed 2 bases and J 8 bases; nucleotides not matched to a gene: 8. This CDR3 has 14 amino acids. CDR3 nucleotide sequence: TGTGCCAGCAGCCAAATGACAGGGCTCGGCGGCTACACCTTC. Its translation is CASSQMTGLGGYTF.

This chain's CDR3 is CASSSNSDRVPPYEQYF. CDR3 nucleotide sequence: TGTGCCAGCAGCTCGAACTCGGACAGGGTACCTCCCTACGAGCAGTACTTC. This sequence joins TRBV7-6 and TRBJ2-7; 8 bases map to TRBD1. There are 17 residues in the CDR3. J was trimmed by 2 bases and V by 4 bases; bases with no gene match: 13. Looked up from germline, CDR1 is SGHVS and CDR2 is FNYEAQ.

This clone was recorded at least ten times. The chain employs TRBV27 and TRBJ2-3, with D possibly being TRBD2 (6 bases). The CDR3 runs 15 residues. The germline V and J ends were trimmed by 5 bases and 0 bases, with 12 bases remaining between them. The germline V gene encodes CDR1 MNHEY and CDR2 SMNVEV (reference sequence). CDR3 coding DNA: TGTGCCAGCAGTCCCTACAGCGGGAGCACAGATACGCAGTATTTT. Translating it yields CASSPYSGSTDTQYF.

This clone was observed a single time. This chain links TRBV6-5 with TRBJ1-2; the match to TRBD1 covers 7 bases. The length of the CDR3 is 16 residues. V gave up 0 bases and J gave up 1 base; unmatched junction bases: 5. Germline CDR1 is MNHEY and CDR2 is SVGAGI. The DNA for the CDR3 is TGTGCCAGCAGTTACTCGAGGACAGGCGATAACTATGGCTACACCTTC. Translation: CASSYSRTGDNYGYTF.

The chain carries TRBV7-9 and TRBJ1-1; 8 bases map to TRBD1. Losses at the gene ends were 6 bases for V and 2 bases for J; bases not matched to a gene: 20. The CDR3 has 19 amino acids. Per germline, CDR1 SEHNR and CDR2 FQNEAQ (reference sequence). CDR3 DNA: TGTGCCAGCAGTCCGACCCGGTTGGGGCAGGGGGCGGAAAACACTGAAGCTTTCTTT. Its protein is CASSPTRLGQGAENTEAFF.

The chain couples TRBV13 to TRBJ1-4; 7 positions match TRBD1. Germline V gives CDR1 PRHDT, CDR2 FYEKMQ (reference sequence). The CDR3 sequence is 14 residues long. J gave up 8 bases and V 5 bases, and 8 bases lay outside the gene matches. The CDR3 coding sequence is TGTGCCAGCAGCGCGGGAGGAGGGGGCGAAAAACTGTTTTTT. The encoded protein is CASSAGGGGEKLFF.

V usage is TRBV18 and J usage is TRBJ2-3, with 9 bases matching TRBD1. Germline V gives CDR1 KGHSH, CDR2 LQKENI. The CDR3 extends over 15 amino acids. The V and J ends lost 2 bases and 3 bases, in that order; junction bases with no gene match: 3. This chain's CDR3 is CASSPGQGLTDTQYF. The CDR3 nucleotides are TGTGCCAGCTCACCAGGACAGGGGCTAACAGATACGCAGTATTTT. The complete variable domain, with remaining parts taken from reference TRBV18 and TRBJ2-3, reads NAGVMQNPRHLVRRRGQEARLRCSPMKGHSHVYWYRQLPEEGLKFMVYLQKENIIDESGMPKERFSAEFPKEGPSILRIQQVVRGDSAAYFCASSPGQGLTDTQYFGPGTRLTVL.

This chain links TRBV13 with TRBJ2-7, with a possible D match to TRBD2 (6 bases). The germline V gene encodes CDR1 PRHDT and CDR2 FYEKMQ (reference sequence). The CDR3 extends over 14 amino acids. Trimming stripped 2 bases from V and 0 bases from J, with 8 bases between. The CDR3 nucleotides are TGTGCCAGCAGCTTACGGGGGTACTCCTACGAGCAGTACTTC. Amino acids: CASSLRGYSYEQYF.

This clone was detected a few times. J is TRBJ1-2 and V is TRBV3-1 (or the pseudogene TRBV3-2); 12 nucleotides align to TRBD1. The germline V gene has CDR1 LGHDT and CDR2 YNNKEL (reference sequence). Germline trimming cut 0 bases from V and 4 bases from J; bases unmatched to any gene: 6. The CDR3 is 17 amino acids. The CDR3 loop is CASSQEPGTGGSYGYTF. In nucleotides, the CDR3 is TGTGCCAGCAGCCAAGAGCCCGGGACAGGGGGCAGCTATGGCTACACCTTC.